The following is a TCR beta chain sequence with its context. V was trimmed by 6 bases and J by 7 bases, leaving 15 bases between them. This CDR3 contains 13 residues. There were TCR beta CDR3 regions amplified from RNA transcripts. Carried out on the TCR CDR3, a first-round RT-PCR used the HTBI primer set. TCRdb re-called the multiplex PCR reads through MiXCR, storing one row per CDR3 protein. The repertoire holds fewer than 300,000 distinct CDR3 sequences, with 20% to 25% as singletons. This specimen comes from a study of T cells in Graves' hyperthyroidism and ophthalmopathy. From roughly 10 ml of fresh peripheral blood, PBMCs were isolated.

Specimen: blood. The sequence was collected from a man between 40 and 49 years old with Graves' hyperthyroidism that later progressed to Graves' ophthalmopathy. The chain has TRBV12-3 or TRBV12-4 and TRBJ1-1; weak D call: TRBD1 (5 bases). The CDR3 nucleotides read TGTGCCAGCAGCCTGGGGTGGGGGTATGAAGCTTTCTTT. It codes for CASSLGWGYEAFF.